This record covers a single TCR beta chain. The data were obtained in a study of T cell changes during pregnancy in multiple sclerosis. The protocol was immunoSEQ multiplex PCR, while the TCRdb copy is restricted to in-frame clones and leaves out a portion. The sample contains fewer than 140,000 clones, about 89% of which appear only once. Germline assignment: CDR1 SQVTM and CDR2 ANQGSEA. V shed 7 bases and J shed 2 bases, with 17 bases lying between them. This CDR3 has 14 residues. The V call is TRBV29-1, the J call TRBJ1-1; D remains unclear. The input for sequencing was peripheral blood, taken before pregnancy. The sequence was collected from a female donor with multiple sclerosis, enrolled in a pregnancy study. The CDR3 DNA sequence: TGCAGCGCTGGCCTAGATGGGTTTAACACTGAAGCTTTCTTT. Protein sequence: CSAGLDGFNTEAFF.